This TCR beta chain was sequenced in a study of blood T cell repertoires in COVID-19. Clones were read by immunoSEQ multiplex PCR, and TCRdb kept only the in-frame ones, dropping some. The sample yields around 330,000 clones, 80% to 90% seen once. The CDR3 is 17 residues long. Between the trimmed V and J ends, which lost 5 bases and 0 bases, there was a span of 18 bases. Germline-derived CDR1 and CDR2 are MDHEN and SYDVKM. This clone was observed a single time. This rearrangement joins TRBV28 to TRBJ2-3, with a possible D match to TRBD2 (7 bases). The sequence came from a woman aged 18-29 years who had recovered from COVID-19. The specimen was PBMCs or T cells enriched from blood (not recorded which). CDR3 sequence: CASSAPWGGPSTDTQYF. The CDR3 DNA reads TGTGCCAGCAGTGCTCCCTGGGGGGGGCCTAGCACAGATACGCAGTATTTT.